This T cell receptor beta chain stems from a study of cytomegalovirus exposure and HLA in healthy donors. Whole-study findings and limits: For TCR beta chains, V- and J-gene trimming was later linked to a missense DCLRE1C variant. When presence/absence was analysed, sequencing depth was taken to be roughly uniform across donors.

CDR3 size: 13 residues. CDR1 is MNHEY, CDR2 SMNVEV, per germline (reference sequence). V was pared by 8 bases and J by 3 bases, with 14 bases between. In regard to this clone: The antigen is not known.

Primers for the PCR totalled 60 Vbeta and 13 Jbeta. Generated by immunoSEQ multiplex PCR, the TCRdb table keeps only in-frame clones and is missing some. The sample includes fewer than 250,000 clones, 74% seen only once; the top ten take 3% to 3.5%. This receptor was identified in a woman in her twenties or thirties in good health and CMV-seropositive. The chain has TRBV27 and TRBJ2-7, with TRBD2 as a possible D gene (5 bases). The sequenced sample was PBMCs. CDR3 region: CASGIFGGYEQYF. CDR3 DNA: TGTGCCAGCGGGATTTTTGGAGGCTACGAGCAGTACTTC.